The source of this TCR beta chain is a study of OX40 agonist ivuxolimab in advanced cancers. Germline assignment: CDR1 MDHEN and CDR2 SYDVKM. Trimming cost V 1 base and J 9 bases, with 7 bases left between them. This CDR3 has 12 amino acids. TCRdb's table, derived via immunoSEQ multiplex PCR, lists solely in-frame clones and lacks some. The profile shows roughly 36,000 clones, roughly 89% of them singletons. Sequencing was performed on CD4+ or CD8+ T cells sorted from blood, taken in a trial of the OX40 agonist ivuxolimab. V gene TRBV28 combines with J gene TRBJ1-5; no clear D gene. The sequence derives from an adult with an advanced solid tumor such as melanoma, head and neck, liver or kidney cancer. The CDR3 loop is CASSLSLSPQHF. DNA of the CDR3: TGTGCCAGCAGTTTATCTCTATCGCCCCAGCATTTT.